The rows below give T cell receptor beta chains drawn from one sample of a study of T-cell reconstitution after alpha-beta-depleted transplantation in children. From the PCR reads, TCRdb called clonotypes with MiXCR, one entry per CDR3 protein. In the table there are some 200,000 distinct CDR3 sequences, about 8.7% of which are singletons. Here the sequenced sample was PBMCs, mostly from graft donor cells, taken 360 days after TCRalphabeta/CD19-depleted stem cell transplant. The receptors derive from a male patient between 2 and 10 years old who had a stem cell transplant for acute myeloid leukemia, so the T cells may come from the graft donor. CDR3s include the opening cysteine and the closing phenylalanine or tryptophan. A D gene is named only where the DNA matches it firmly. Where a row states a size, it is once, few, many or the class of an expanded clone; other rows omit it.

TRBV12-3/TRBV12-4	TRBJ2-2	TRBD1	many	TGTGCCAGCAGTTTCCTACAGGGGACCGGGGAGCTGTTTTTT	CASSFLQGTGELFF
TRBV6-5	TRBJ1-1	TRBD1	.	TGTGCCAGCATCCCCCGGGTGACAGGGGGCCGGGGCACTGAAGCTTTCTTT	CASIPRVTGGRGTEAFF
TRBV7-6	TRBJ2-3	TRBD1	many	TGTGCCAGCAGCTGGGGACAGGGGACAGATACGCAGTATTTT	CASSWGQGTDTQYF
TRBV20-1	TRBJ2-1	TRBD2	few	TGCAGTGCTACAAGCGGGAGTTGGGACAATGAGCAGTTCTTC	CSATSGSWDNEQFF
TRBV12-3/TRBV12-4	TRBJ1-1	TRBD1	.	TGTGCCAGCAGCCGAGAACAGGGGTGGGGTCGGGAAGCTTTCTTT	CASSREQGWGREAFF
TRBV20-1	TRBJ2-3	.	many	TGCAGTGCTAGGAGCAGGGGGGCCAGGACAGATACGCAGTATTTT	CSARSRGARTDTQYF
TRBV6-5	TRBJ2-1	TRBD2	many	TGTGCCAGCAGTCCACGGACTAGCGGGAGGAGCTACAATGAGCAGTTCTTC	CASSPRTSGRSYNEQFF
TRBV5-1	TRBJ2-5	.	.	TGCGCCAGCAGTCGTCCGGGGGAGACCCAGTACTTC	CASSRPGETQYF
TRBV18	TRBJ2-5	.	many	TGTGCCAGCTCTCCGGTCAGGAAGCCTCTAGAGACCCAGTACTTC	CASSPVRKPLETQYF
TRBV13	TRBJ1-4	.	many	TGTGCCAGCAGCTTAGGAGGAAGAAGGGTGTTTTTT	CASSLGGRRVFF
TRBV9	TRBJ2-2	.	.	TGTGTCAGCAGCGTAGTAGTAGAGAACACCGGGGAGCTGTTTTTT	CVSSVVVENTGELFF
TRBV12-3/TRBV12-4	TRBJ2-3	TRBD1	many	TGTGCCAGCAGGTCAGGGGGCCCCGATACGCAGTATTTT	CASRSGGPDTQYF
TRBV12-3/TRBV12-4	TRBJ2-2	.	many	TGTGCCAGCAGTATCTACGGCACCGGGGAGCTGTTTTTT	CASSIYGTGELFF
TRBV7-8	TRBJ2-3	.	many	TGTGCCAGCAGCCCTAGACACCCTAGCACAGATACGCAGTATTTT	CASSPRHPSTDTQYF
TRBV7-2	TRBJ2-3	.	few	TGTGCCAGCAACCAGGGGGGGTACACAGATACGCAGTATTTT	CASNQGGYTDTQYF
TRBV5-5	TRBJ2-5	.	.	TGTGCCAGCAGCTTAGGGGCTCGGGACACCTCTCTCCAAGAGACCCAGTACTTC	CASSLGARDTSLQETQYF
TRBV10-3	TRBJ2-5	TRBD1	many	TGTGCCATCAGTGGACAGGGGGGAGAGACCCAGTACTTC	CAISGQGGETQYF